This T cell receptor beta chain originates from a study of T-cell reconstitution after alpha-beta-depleted transplantation in children. During its preparation, the TCRbeta library received unique molecular identifiers. Each CDR3 protein gets one entry after TCRdb re-called the PCR reads with MiXCR. The profile shows fewer than 550,000 distinct CDR3 sequences, roughly 11% of them singletons. From germline, CDR1 is MNHNS and CDR2 SASEGT. This CDR3 is built from 12 residues. V gave up 7 bases and J gave up 8 bases, with 12 bases separating them. This clonotype was observed a few times. The sample was PBMCs from the stem cell graft donor, taken from the stem cell graft. V gene TRBV6-1 combines with J gene TRBJ2-1; D remains unclear. The receptor was derived from a human donor who donated a stem cell graft to a child with acute myeloid leukemia. The CDR3 DNA sequence: TGTGCCAGCACATTCCCTGCCCATGAGCAGTTCTTC. Its translation: CASTFPAHEQFF.